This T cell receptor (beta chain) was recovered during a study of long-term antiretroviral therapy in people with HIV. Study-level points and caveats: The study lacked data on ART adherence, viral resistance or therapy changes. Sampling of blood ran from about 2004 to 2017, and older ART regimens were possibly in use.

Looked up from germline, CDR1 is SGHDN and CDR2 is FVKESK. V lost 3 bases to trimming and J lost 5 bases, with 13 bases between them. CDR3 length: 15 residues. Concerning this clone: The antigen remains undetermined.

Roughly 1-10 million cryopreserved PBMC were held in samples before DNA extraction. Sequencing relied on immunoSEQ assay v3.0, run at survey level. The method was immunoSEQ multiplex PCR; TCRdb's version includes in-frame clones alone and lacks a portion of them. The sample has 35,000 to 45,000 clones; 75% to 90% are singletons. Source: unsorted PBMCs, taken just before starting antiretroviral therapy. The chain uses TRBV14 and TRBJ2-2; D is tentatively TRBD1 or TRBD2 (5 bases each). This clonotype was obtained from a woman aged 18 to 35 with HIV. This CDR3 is CASSHVGAGTGELFF. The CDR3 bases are TGTGCCAGCAGCCATGTCGGGGCAGGAACCGGGGAGCTGTTTTTT.